These T cell receptor beta chains were read from a single sample in a study of cytomegalovirus exposure and HLA in healthy donors. Generated by immunoSEQ multiplex PCR, the TCRdb table keeps only in-frame clones and is missing some. The profile shows about 64,000 clones, 65% to 70% of them singletons. The sequencing input was PBMCs. Receptors were obtained from a male donor in good health and CMV-seropositive. Each CDR3 is given with its conserved first and last residue. Fields, in order: D gene, V gene, clone size, J gene, CDR3 DNA, CDR3 protein. A D gene is named only where the DNA matches it firmly. A clone size is listed for some rows: how often the clone was seen (once, few, many), or a class if it is expanded.

>-|TRBV19|once|TRBJ2-7
TGTGCCAGTAGTCCTAACGGCTACGAGCAGTACTTC
CASSPNGYEQYF
>-|TRBV2|-|TRBJ2-2
TGTGCCAGCAGTGAAGCGGAGCAGGAGAACACCGGGGAGCTGGTTTTT
CASSEAEQENTGELVF
>-|TRBV27|once|TRBJ1-4
TGTGCCAGCAGTCCACCTACCCCTGTCAGGCCAACTAATGAAAAACTGTTTTTT
CASSPPTPVRPTNEKLFF
>-|TRBV30|-|TRBJ1-5
TGTGCCTGGAGTCACAGAGTCCGGCCGTATCAGCCCCAGCATTTT
CAWSHRVRPYQPQHF
>TRBD1|TRBV11-2|-|TRBJ1-1
TGTGCCAGCAGCTCGGGACAGAAAGGAGTTGAAGCTTTCTTT
CASSSGQKGVEAFF
>-|TRBV6-6|few|TRBJ1-2
TGTGCCAGCAGCCTCCCGGAGCGGGGTGTTAACTATGGCTACACCTTC
CASSLPERGVNYGYTF
>-|TRBV7-9|-|TRBJ1-1
TGTGCCAGCAGCTTAAGCGGCCGGGTCACTGAAGCTTTCTTT
CASSLSGRVTEAFF
>-|TRBV29-1|-|TRBJ1-2
TGCAGCGTTGAAGGGGGGGGCACCTATGGCTACACCTTC
CSVEGGGTYGYTF
>TRBD1|TRBV7-9|-|TRBJ1-1
TGTGCCAGCAGCCAACCGGGACAGGGGGGCACTGAAGCTTTCTTT
CASSQPGQGGTEAFF
>TRBD1|TRBV25-1|-|TRBJ1-1
TGTGCCAGCAGTGAAGCGGGCAGGGGGGACACTGAAGCTTTCTTT
CASSEAGRGDTEAFF
>TRBD1|TRBV18|-|TRBJ2-7
TGTGCCAGCTCACCACCGACAGGGCCCTACGAGCAGTACTTC
CASSPPTGPYEQYF
>-|TRBV4-1|-|TRBJ2-5
TGCGCCAGCAGCCAACCGGGTTCTGAGACCCAGTACTTC
CASSQPGSETQYF
>-|TRBV15|once|TRBJ2-3
TGTGCCACCAGCAGAGAGTCTGGAGCAGATACGCAGTATTTT
CATSRESGADTQYF
>-|TRBV4-3|few|TRBJ1-1
TGCGCCAGCAGCCAAGATTGGGGGGCGGGGGCGATGAACACTGAAGCTTTCTTT
CASSQDWGAGAMNTEAFF
>-|TRBV30|-|TRBJ2-2
TGTGCCTGGAGTGTCGGACTTACTACGAACACCGGGGAGCTGTTTTTT
CAWSVGLTTNTGELFF
>-|TRBV5-1|-|TRBJ2-2
TGCGCCAGCAGCTTGGTGTCAGGGGGGACCGGGGAGCTGTTTTTT
CASSLVSGGTGELFF
>TRBD1|TRBV6-5|-|TRBJ2-3
TGTGCCAGCAGTTACTCCCAGGGGGCGATGACAGATACGCAGTATTTT
CASSYSQGAMTDTQYF
>-|TRBV7-2|once|TRBJ2-1
TGTGCCAGCAGCGCGGACTGGACCTCCTACAATGAGCAGTTCTTC
CASSADWTSYNEQFF
>TRBD1|TRBV25-1|few|TRBJ1-4
TGTGCCAGCAGTGACCCCACAGGGGTTGGGGAAAAACTGTTTTTT
CASSDPTGVGEKLFF
>TRBD1|TRBV9|-|TRBJ1-1
TGTGCCAGCAGCGTAGCTTACGGGACAGATTCGAACACTGAAGCTTTCTTT
CASSVAYGTDSNTEAFF
>-|TRBV6-5|once|TRBJ2-3
TGTGCCAGCAGGTCAGGGTTCAGCACAGATACGCAGTATTTT
CASRSGFSTDTQYF
>TRBD1|TRBV15|-|TRBJ2-2
TGTGCCACCCGAAACAGGGGGTCAACCGGGGAGCTGTTTTTT
CATRNRGSTGELFF